The entry below gives a single T cell receptor beta chain sequence along with its context. Other nucleotide sequences in the sample specify the same CDR3. Profiling relied on immunoSEQ multiplex PCR, and the TCRdb table lists in-frame clones only, not all of them. The sample has some 2.4 million clones; over 85% are singletons. The data were obtained in a study of shared clonotypes between healthy human individuals. Turning to the study itself: In total, the donors were a couple of women and a few men aged 18 to 49. Each donor had three CD4 naive, three CD4 memory, two CD8 naive and one CD8 memory plate.

The CDR3 sequence is 13 residues long. V shed 6 bases, J shed 4 bases, and the junction held 4 bases outside the gene matches. Germline V gene sequence: CDR1 KGHSH, CDR2 LQKENI. Sample: naive CD4+ T cells from PBMCs. Subset of the sample: CD45RA+ positively selected. The chain is built from TRBV18 and TRBJ2-5; 8 nucleotides agree with TRBD1. The receptor was isolated from a man younger than 35 in good health. Some clones in this sample may be carry-over from other donors' samples. CDR3 sequence reads: CASSPGTGETQYF. CDR3 in DNA: TGTGCCAGCTCGCCCGGGACAGGAGAGACCCAGTACTTC.